This TCR beta chain is from a study of shared clonotypes between healthy human individuals. The study, taken as a whole, reports: Despite large depth, rarefaction showed incomplete sorted-subset sequencing.

Details on this clone: Antigen: not known.

Produced via immunoSEQ multiplex PCR; TCRdb's table is partial and in-frame only. The sample contains some 1.5 million clones, approximately 97% of which appear only once. Between the trimmed V and J ends, which lost 4 bases and 8 bases, there was a span of 18 bases. The CDR3 is 14 amino acids. Germline CDR1 and CDR2: SGHRS and YFSETQ. This chain uses TRBV5-1 with TRBJ1-2; unclear D gene. This receptor was taken from a man aged 25-40 years in good health. Sequences were obtained from naive CD4+ T cells sorted from blood. Documented subset: CD45RA+ positively selected. The CDR3 reads CASSPEDIVRGYTF. CDR3 nucleotides: TGCGCCAGCAGCCCGGAAGATATTGTTCGGGGCTACACCTTC.